This T cell receptor beta chain was profiled in a study of T cells in Graves' hyperthyroidism and ophthalmopathy. Study details: Sampling of peripheral blood happened at initial diagnosis, prior to any treatment.

CDR3 size: 16 residues. V was pared by 6 bases and J by 2 bases, with 21 bases between. Germline CDR1 and CDR2: SGHRS and YFSETQ. General study results and limits: Blood also carried most thyroid clonotypes expanded above 0.001.

Uncontrolled infection, other autoimmune disease, pregnancy or lactation led to exclusion. Diagnoses were made from clinical symptoms, serum measures (thyroxine and TRAb), thyroid ultrasound and orbital computed tomography. This clonotype was counted many times. As yet, its antigen is unknown. TCR beta CDR3 regions were amplified from RNA transcripts. Carried out on the TCR CDR3, a first-round RT-PCR used the HTBI primer set. TCRdb used MiXCR to reprocess the multiplex PCR reads, holding one entry per CDR3 protein. This sample yields about 380,000 distinct CDR3 sequences, of which around a sixth are seen a single time; about 38% belongs to the top ten.

The material sequenced was blood. The chain joins TRBV5-1 to TRBJ2-7; D may correspond to TRBD1 or TRBD2 (5 bases each). This TCR came from a man between 18 and 29 years old with Graves' ophthalmopathy. CDR3 sequence (DNA): TGCGCCAGCACGAGGGATCCTGGGGGATCAACCTACGAGCAGTACTTC. The encoded protein is CASTRDPGGSTYEQYF.